Below are 30 T cell receptor beta chains sequenced from a single sample in a study of cytomegalovirus exposure and HLA in healthy donors. Sequencing used immunoSEQ multiplex PCR; TCRdb keeps in-frame clones, though not all of them. This sample carries about 340,000 clones, 70% to 90% of them seen once, and the ten largest clones take around 0.84%. The sequencing input was PBMCs. These receptors were taken from a woman in her late teens or twenties in good health and CMV-seronegative.

V is TRBV5-5 and J is TRBJ2-1, with TRBD1 matching over 8 bases. The CDR3 length is 15 residues. V trimming: 3 bases; J trimming: 3 bases; junction bases outside the gene matches: 5. CDR1 and CDR2 from the germline V gene are SGHKS and YYEKEE (reference sequence). CDR3 in DNA: TGTGCCAGCAGCTGGGGGGACAGGAGCTACAATGAGCAGTTCTTC. It is translated as CASSWGDRSYNEQFF.

A remark on this clone: The same CDR3 also results from other DNA sequences found in this sample. This sequence joins TRBV10-3 and TRBJ2-5; 8 positions match TRBD2. Germline lookup yields CDR1 ENHRY and CDR2 SYGVKD. The CDR3 contains 14 residues. V trimming: 2 bases; J trimming: 5 bases; junction bases outside the gene matches: 4. CDR3 coding DNA: TGTGCCATCAGTGAGCGACCGGGGGGGGAGACCCAGTACTTC. It translates to CAISERPGGETQYF.

J is TRBJ1-2 and V is TRBV11-2; D not resolved. Germline assignment: CDR1 SGHAT and CDR2 FQNNGV. Trimming removed 4 bases at V and 1 base at J, with 13 bases between. The CDR3 has 15 amino acids. The CDR3 region is CASSSALGLNYGYTF. The CDR3 coding sequence is TGTGCCAGCAGCTCCGCCTTAGGACTTAACTATGGCTACACCTTC.

The V call is TRBV10-3, the J call TRBJ2-1; 14 positions agree with TRBD2. There are 14 residues in the CDR3. CDR1 and CDR2 (germline): ENHRY, SYGVKD. V was clipped by 6 bases and J by 10 bases; unmatched bases: 5. The CDR3 nucleotides are TGTGCCATCAGCGGGACTAGCGGGAGTGGGGAGCAGTTCTTC. This encodes CAISGTSGSGEQFF.

This chain uses TRBV7-8 with TRBJ2-3; 9 nucleotides match TRBD2. This CDR3 contains 18 residues. Per germline, CDR1 SGHVS and CDR2 FQNEAQ. J was trimmed by 0 bases and V by 5 bases; bases with no gene match: 12. The CDR3 spells CASSTPTGTSKSTDTQYF. CDR3 sequence (DNA): TGTGCCAGCAGCACACCCACCGGGACTAGCAAGAGCACAGATACGCAGTATTTT.

The chain has TRBV9 and TRBJ2-1, with 14 bases that match TRBD2. V was clipped by 0 bases and J by 8 bases; unmatched bases: 16. Looked up from germline, CDR1 is SGDLS and CDR2 is YYNGEE. CDR3 length: 20 residues. In DNA form, the CDR3 reads TGTGCCAGCAGCGTAGGAGGAGGGACTAGCGGGAGTATATTCCTCGATGAGCAGTTCTTC. This translates into CASSVGGGTSGSIFLDEQFF.

The chain's CDR3 is CASSLTSNYGYTF. CDR3 nucleotide sequence: TGTGCCAGCAGTTTGACAAGTAACTATGGCTACACCTTC. The rearrangement joins TRBV27 to TRBJ1-2, with D unclear. This CDR3 region has 13 residues. Trimming stripped 3 bases from V and 1 base from J, with 6 bases between. Germline V gene lookup returns CDR1 MNHEY and CDR2 SMNVEV (reference sequence).

This clone was detected once. The chain employs TRBV27 and TRBJ2-3; no reliable D call. Germline CDR1 is MNHEY and CDR2 is SMNVEV (reference sequence). Trimming removed 3 bases from V and 1 base from J, with 8 bases in between. The CDR3 contains 14 residues. This chain's CDR3 is CASSLGWRTDTQYF. CDR3 sequence (DNA): TGTGCCAGCAGTTTGGGCTGGCGCACAGATACGCAGTATTTT.

CDR3 amino acids: CASSFSGTSGNNEQFF. Written as DNA, the CDR3 is TGTGCCAGCAGTTTCTCCGGGACTAGCGGCAACAATGAGCAGTTCTTC. The rearrangement joins TRBV27 to TRBJ2-1; the match to TRBD2 covers 11 bases. This CDR3 has 16 amino acids. Germline-derived CDR1 and CDR2 are MNHEY and SMNVEV (reference sequence). V was clipped by 3 bases and J by 5 bases; unmatched bases: 6.

On this clone itself: Other DNA sequences from this sample encode an identical CDR3 as well. This chain joins TRBV6-5 and TRBJ2-7, with TRBD1 as a possible D gene (6 bases). V lost 2 bases and J lost 4, with 12 bases in between. This CDR3 comprises 14 residues. The germline V gene has CDR1 MNHEY and CDR2 SVGAGI. The CDR3 DNA sequence: TGTGCCAGCAGTTACGGAAGGGGGTCGTACGAGCAGTACTTC. Translating it yields CASSYGRGSYEQYF.

The chain carries TRBV29-1 and TRBJ2-7; 7 bases align to TRBD1. With 6 bases clipped from V and 2 bases from J, the junction kept 16 bases outside the gene matches. Germline lookup yields CDR1 SQVTM and CDR2 ANQGSEA. The CDR3 consists of 16 residues. DNA for the CDR3: TGCAGCGTCCAGGGCTTACAGGGGCACCCCACCTACGAGCAGTACTTC. Its translation: CSVQGLQGHPTYEQYF.

The J gene is TRBJ2-1, the V gene TRBV6-5, with D perhaps matching TRBD2 (6 bases). CDR1 and CDR2 (germline): MNHEY, SVGAGI. Trimming removed 4 bases at V and 2 bases at J, with 15 bases between. The CDR3 spans 16 residues. CDR3 amino acids: CASSLNGRLAYNEQFF. CDR3 bases: TGTGCCAGCAGTTTAAACGGGAGACTAGCCTACAATGAGCAGTTCTTC.

The rearrangement links TRBV21-1 to TRBJ2-7; the table's D call, TRBD1, has no DNA check behind it. TRBV21-1 is described as a pseudogene. The CDR3 runs 15 residues. The DNA of the CDR3 is TGTGCCAGCAGCAAATCAAGGGACAGGTTGCACGAGCAGTACTTC. Translated, it gives CASSKSRDRLHEQYF.

The chain recombines TRBV11-3 with TRBJ2-7; the D gene is possibly TRBD2 (6 bases). The CDR3 loop spans 15 amino acids. Trimming removed 3 bases from V and 1 base from J, with 13 bases in between. CDR1 is SGHNT and CDR2 is YENEEA in the germline V gene. Here the CDR3 reads CASSFSGGESYEQYF. The CDR3 coding sequence is TGTGCCAGCAGCTTTAGCGGAGGAGAGTCCTACGAGCAGTACTTC. The variable domain in full, with the rest retrieved from reference TRBV11-3 and TRBJ2-7, is EAGVVQSPRYKIIEKKQPVAFWCNPISGHNTLYWYLQNLGQGPELLIRYENEEAVDDSQLPKDRFSAERLKGVDSTLKIQPAELGDSAVYLCASSFSGGESYEQYFGPGTRLTVT.

As for this clone: A read error may account for a junction end that differs from germline. V usage is TRBV6-6 and J usage is TRBJ1-1, with 7 bases lining up with TRBD1. The CDR3 has 15 residues. The germline gives CDR1 MNHNY, CDR2 SVGAGI (reference sequence). The CDR3 DNA follows: TGTGCCAGCAGTAACTCCGGGACAGTTACCACTGAAGCTTTCTTT. This sequence encodes CASSNSGTVTTEAFF.

V is TRBV18 and J is TRBJ1-2; 9 bases are a match to TRBD1. Germline loops: CDR1 KGHSH, CDR2 LQKENI. This CDR3 region has 17 residues. Unmatched junction bases numbered 8, after V lost 3 bases and J lost 0 bases. In nucleotides, the CDR3 is TGTGCCAGCTCACCCGGGACAGGGTGGGAAGCTAACTATGGCTACACCTTC. The encoded protein is CASSPGTGWEANYGYTF. Full variable domain (missing parts from reference TRBV18 and TRBJ1-2): NAGVMQNPRHLVRRRGQEARLRCSPMKGHSHVYWYRQLPEEGLKFMVYLQKENIIDESGMPKERFSAEFPKEGPSILRIQQVVRGDSAAYFCASSPGTGWEANYGYTFGSGTRLTVV.

This chain joins TRBV11-2 and TRBJ2-7, with D unresolved. V gave up 7 bases and J gave up 3 bases, with 10 bases separating them. Germline V gene lookup returns CDR1 SGHAT and CDR2 FQNNGV. CDR3 size: 12 residues. The CDR3 is CASTNPGYEQYF. The CDR3 nucleotides read TGTGCCAGCACCAATCCAGGCTACGAGCAGTACTTC.

This chain joins TRBV27 and TRBJ1-2, with D hard to call. The germline V and J ends were trimmed by 6 bases and 6 bases, with 14 bases remaining between them. Germline CDR1 is MNHEY and CDR2 is SMNVEV (reference sequence). The CDR3 spans 13 residues. The CDR3 sequence: CASSHHQEDGYTF. The CDR3 DNA reads TGTGCCAGCAGCCACCATCAGGAGGATGGCTACACCTTC.

The V call is TRBV2, the J call TRBJ2-1, with 9 bases fitting TRBD2. This CDR3 is built from 16 residues. Germline CDR1 is SNHLY and CDR2 is FYNNEI. V was clipped by 0 bases and J by 0 bases; unmatched bases: 0. DNA of the CDR3: TGTGCCAGCAGTGAAGCTAGCGGGAGCTCCTACAATGAGCAGTTCTTC. It yields the protein CASSEASGSSYNEQFF.

This clone turned up a few times. The chain recombines TRBV28 with TRBJ1-1, with unresolved D. Germline lookup yields CDR1 MDHEN and CDR2 SYDVKM. The CDR3 runs 12 residues. V lost 4 bases, J lost 7 bases, and 10 bases lay in between. The CDR3 region is CASSSPGSEAFF. CDR3 DNA: TGTGCCAGCAGTTCCCCGGGTAGTGAAGCTTTCTTT.

This clone came up once. This sequence joins TRBV7-8 and TRBJ2-7; D unclear. There are 13 residues in the CDR3. Germline CDR1 and CDR2: SGHVS and FQNEAQ. Between the trimmed V and J ends, which lost 1 base and 6 bases, there was a span of 10 bases. The CDR3 coding sequence is TGTGCCAGCAGCTTAGGTTTCCGCGGCGAGCAGTACTTC. Protein sequence: CASSLGFRGEQYF.

The chain carries TRBV4-3 and TRBJ2-5, with 7 bases aligning to TRBD2. Germline V gene lookup returns CDR1 LGHNA and CDR2 YSLEER. This CDR3 is built from 15 residues. The ends lost 0 bases at V and 10 bases at J; junction bases unmatched: 11. As DNA, the CDR3 is TGCGCCAGCAGCCAAGAAGTGTCGCGCGGGAGTGGCCAGTACTTC. The encoded protein is CASSQEVSRGSGQYF.

This rearrangement joins TRBV5-4 to TRBJ2-1, with D maybe TRBD1 (6 bases). Germline-derived CDR1 and CDR2 are SGHNT and YYREEE (reference sequence). Trimming removed 4 bases from V and 6 bases from J, with 8 bases in between. CDR3 length: 12 residues. The CDR3 DNA follows: TGTGCCAGCAGCCAACAGGGCAATGAGCAGTTCTTC. Amino acid sequence: CASSQQGNEQFF.

The rearrangement uses TRBV6-1 and TRBJ2-3; 7 bases match TRBD2. CDR3 length: 16 residues. With 4 bases clipped from V and 2 bases from J, the junction kept 9 bases outside the gene matches. Germline V gene data show CDR1 as MNHNS and CDR2 as SASEGT. CDR3 protein: CASSGRGELFTDTQYF. The DNA of the CDR3 is TGTGCCAGCAGTGGCCGGGGGGAGTTATTCACAGATACGCAGTATTTT.

The chain recombines TRBV4-2 with TRBJ1-5; 9 bases align to TRBD1. This CDR3 spans 18 amino acids. Germline-derived CDR1 and CDR2 are LGHNA and YNFKEQ. V shed 0 bases and J 6 bases; nucleotides not matched to a gene: 12. The CDR3 sequence is CASSQDRLRTGVGQPQHF. The CDR3, as DNA: TGTGCCAGCAGCCAAGATCGGCTCCGGACAGGGGTCGGTCAGCCCCAGCATTTT.

The rearrangement links TRBV7-2 to TRBJ2-7, with 11 positions matching TRBD2. Germline-derived CDR1 and CDR2 are SGHTA and FQGNSA. The CDR3 sequence is 15 residues long. Trimming removed 5 bases from V and 4 bases from J; junction bases left unmatched: 7. Written as DNA, the CDR3 is TGTGCCAGCAGCCCCACTAGCGGGAGTCAATACGAGCAGTACTTC. Amino acid sequence: CASSPTSGSQYEQYF.

This chain joins TRBV7-9 and TRBJ2-1, with 7 nucleotides matching TRBD2. The CDR3 is made up of 15 amino acids. The ends lost 2 bases at V and 10 bases at J; junction bases unmatched: 11. The germline V gene encodes CDR1 SEHNR and CDR2 FQNEAQ (reference sequence). The CDR3 is CASSLSRLADEEQFF. In DNA, the CDR3 is TGTGCCAGCAGCTTATCTCGGCTAGCGGATGAGGAGCAGTTCTTC.

This clone was seen a few times. This chain joins TRBV5-1 and TRBJ2-7, with 9 positions matching TRBD2. CDR1 is SGHRS, CDR2 YFSETQ, per germline. V lost 4 bases and J lost 2; bases outside the gene matches: 7. CDR3 length: 15 residues. The CDR3 coding sequence is TGCGCCAGCAGCCCCGGACTAGCGCTAACCTACGAGCAGTACTTC. It is translated as CASSPGLALTYEQYF.

Only one count was recorded for this clone. This chain uses TRBV4-3 with TRBJ2-1; no definite D call. The germline V gene has CDR1 LGHNA and CDR2 YSLEER. Trimming took 0 bases from V and 4 from J, leaving 13 bases between them. This CDR3 contains 16 residues. CDR3 sequence: CASSQDHTGKYNEQFF. DNA for the CDR3: TGCGCCAGCAGCCAAGATCATACTGGTAAATACAATGAGCAGTTCTTC.

The chain is built from TRBV7-9 and TRBJ2-2; perhaps TRBD1 as D (6 bases). The V and J ends lost 6 bases and 5 bases respectively, with 10 bases between them. This CDR3 comprises 13 residues. CDR1 is SEHNR and CDR2 is FQNEAQ in the germline V gene (reference sequence). CDR3 protein: CASRDTGTGELFF. The DNA of the CDR3 is TGTGCCAGCAGGGATACAGGGACCGGGGAGCTGTTTTTT.